The 6 T cell receptor beta chains below were found in one sample sequenced in a study of T-cell memory formation after mild COVID-19. MiXCR, applied by TCRdb to the 5' RACE reads, yields one record per CDR3 protein. The sample shows about 110,000 distinct CDR3 sequences, about an eighth of them seen only once. Material for sequencing was PBMCs or a T cell subset sorted from them (not recorded which). The receptors were sampled from an adult woman who had mild COVID-19 (a few samples of this study predate the infection). Cell type and time point are not known.

This clonotype appeared many times. This chain joins TRBV7-9 and TRBJ2-3; 9 bases align to TRBD1. Per the germline V gene, CDR1 is SEHNR and CDR2 is FQNEAQ (reference sequence). The CDR3 spans 14 residues. Trimming removed 4 bases from V and 1 base from J; junction bases left unmatched: 0. This CDR3 is CASSWTGGTDTQYF. In DNA, the CDR3 is TGTGCCAGCAGCTGGACAGGGGGCACAGATACGCAGTATTTT.

The chain links TRBV2 to TRBJ2-5; 12 positions match TRBD2. Trimming cost V 4 bases and J 0 bases; bases outside gene matches: 0. Germline assignment: CDR1 SNHLY and CDR2 FYNNEI. The CDR3 has 15 residues. CDR3 region: CASSGLAGDQETQYF. The CDR3, as DNA: TGTGCCAGCAGTGGACTAGCGGGGGACCAAGAGACCCAGTACTTC.

This clonotype was observed a few times. The rearrangement joins TRBV7-9 to TRBJ2-7; 7 nucleotides match TRBD2. The CDR3 length is 13 residues. The V gene's germline CDR1 is SEHNR and CDR2 FQNEAQ (reference sequence). V shed 4 bases and J 3 bases; nucleotides not matched to a gene: 3. The CDR3 DNA sequence: TGTGCCAGCAGCTCCCTAGCGGTCTACGAGCAGTACTTC. Its translation: CASSSLAVYEQYF.

The gene calls are TRBV4-3 and TRBJ1-6; no clear D. The CDR3 runs to 16 residues. V lost 0 bases, J lost 7 bases, and 13 bases lay in between. Germline lookup yields CDR1 LGHNA and CDR2 YSLEER. The CDR3 DNA reads as TGCGCCAGCAGCCAAGATTTTAGTCCGCGGAATTCACCCCTCCACTTT. It is translated as CASSQDFSPRNSPLHF.

V usage is TRBV6-2 or TRBV6-3 and J usage is TRBJ2-3; D gene unclear. This CDR3 spans 12 amino acids. The germline V gene has CDR1 MNHEY and CDR2 SVGEGT. V lost 5 bases and J 2 bases, leaving 5 bases between the germline ends. The CDR3 DNA reads as TGTGCCAGCAGTAAAACCACAGATACGCAGTATTTT. Amino acid sequence: CASSKTTDTQYF.

The chain is built from TRBV12-3 or TRBV12-4 and TRBJ2-5; D possibly corresponds to TRBD1 (6 bases). The CDR3 spans 14 residues. V shed 7 bases and J shed 2 bases, with 14 bases lying between them. The CDR3 protein is CASTARTAQETQYF. In DNA, the CDR3 is TGTGCCAGCACCGCTCGGACAGCGCAAGAGACCCAGTACTTC.